The rows below give T cell receptor beta chains drawn from one sample of a study of control samples from healthy donors and cancer patients. The assay was immunoSEQ multiplex PCR, and TCRdb's table has in-frame clones only and misses some. The table records about 130,000 clones, approximately 94% of them present only once. Specimen: blood. These TCRs come from a young man in good health. Both conserved end residues are part of each CDR3. A D gene is named only where the DNA matches it firmly. A row's size may be missing; if present it is once, few, many or a size class.

J gene: TRBJ2-7
D gene: TRBD1
V gene: TRBV4-3
clone size: .
CDR3 protein: CASSLEGQGAQRQYF
CDR3 DNA: TGCGCCAGCAGCCTGGAGGGACAGGGGGCGCAGAGGCAGTACTTC

J gene: TRBJ2-7
D gene: TRBD2
V gene: TRBV6-6
clone size: once
CDR3 protein: CASSLNQRGGGEQYF
CDR3 DNA: TGTGCCAGCAGCCTTAACCAGCGGGGGGGCGGCGAGCAGTACTTC

J gene: TRBJ1-5
D gene: .
V gene: TRBV5-1
clone size: .
CDR3 protein: CASSFNSGANQPQHF
CDR3 DNA: TGCGCCAGCAGCTTTAACTCCGGGGCTAATCAGCCCCAGCATTTT

J gene: TRBJ1-6
D gene: .
V gene: TRBV6-5
clone size: .
CDR3 protein: CASSYTDRLGSPLHF
CDR3 DNA: TGTGCCAGCAGTTACACCGACAGGCTCGGTTCACCCCTCCACTTT

J gene: TRBJ1-3
D gene: .
V gene: TRBV4-1
clone size: .
CDR3 protein: CASSQDHLSGNTIYF
CDR3 DNA: TGCGCCAGCAGCCAAGATCATCTGTCTGGAAACACCATATATTTT

J gene: TRBJ2-5
D gene: .
V gene: TRBV6-2/TRBV6-3
clone size: .
CDR3 protein: CASSPGRDQETQYF
CDR3 DNA: TGTGCCAGCAGTCCCGGGCGGGACCAAGAGACCCAGTACTTC

J gene: TRBJ2-5
D gene: .
V gene: TRBV2
clone size: .
CDR3 protein: CASSVGGAVGPTQYF
CDR3 DNA: TGTGCCAGCAGTGTCGGGGGCGCGGTGGGACCGACCCAGTACTTC

J gene: TRBJ1-2
D gene: .
V gene: TRBV5-1
clone size: .
CDR3 protein: CASSLEPGRNYGYTF
CDR3 DNA: TGCGCCAGCAGCTTGGAACCGGGGCGCAACTATGGCTACACCTTC

J gene: TRBJ2-3
D gene: TRBD2
V gene: TRBV19
clone size: .
CDR3 protein: CASSISGARTDTQYF
CDR3 DNA: TGTGCCAGTAGTATCAGCGGGGCGCGCACAGATACGCAGTATTTT

J gene: TRBJ1-6
D gene: .
V gene: TRBV6-1
clone size: .
CDR3 protein: CASSEQSPLHF
CDR3 DNA: TGTGCCAGCAGTGAACAGTCACCCCTCCACTTT

J gene: TRBJ2-7
D gene: .
V gene: TRBV6-5
clone size: .
CDR3 protein: CASSYRGNYEQYF
CDR3 DNA: TGTGCCAGCAGTTACAGGGGGAACTACGAGCAGTACTTC

J gene: TRBJ2-1
D gene: .
V gene: TRBV5-1
clone size: .
CDR3 protein: CASSLPSGDWDVNEQFF
CDR3 DNA: TGCGCCAGCAGCTTGCCCTCAGGGGATTGGGACGTTAATGAGCAGTTCTTC

J gene: TRBJ1-1
D gene: .
V gene: TRBV14
clone size: once
CDR3 protein: CASSQDVKTAFF
CDR3 DNA: TGTGCCAGCAGCCAAGATGTTAAGACGGCTTTCTTT

J gene: TRBJ1-2
D gene: .
V gene: TRBV9
clone size: .
CDR3 protein: CASSVPKGGYTF
CDR3 DNA: TGTGCCAGCAGCGTACCTAAGGGGGGCTACACCTTC

J gene: TRBJ2-2
D gene: TRBD2
V gene: TRBV6-1
clone size: .
CDR3 protein: CASSANSGGLSWDTGELFF
CDR3 DNA: TGTGCCAGCAGTGCTAATAGCGGGGGCCTATCCTGGGACACCGGGGAGCTGTTTTTT

J gene: TRBJ2-5
D gene: .
V gene: TRBV9
clone size: .
CDR3 protein: CASSVAAGDLQETQYF
CDR3 DNA: TGTGCCAGCAGCGTAGCGGCGGGTGACCTACAAGAGACCCAGTACTTC

J gene: TRBJ2-7
D gene: TRBD1
V gene: TRBV7-9
clone size: .
CDR3 protein: CASSSRDSYEQYF
CDR3 DNA: TGTGCCAGCAGCTCCCGGGACAGCTACGAGCAGTACTTC

J gene: TRBJ2-1
D gene: .
V gene: TRBV7-3
clone size: .
CDR3 protein: CASSLTSGTSGEQFF
CDR3 DNA: TGTGCCAGCAGCTTAACGTCGGGGACCTCCGGGGAGCAGTTCTTC

J gene: TRBJ1-4
D gene: .
V gene: TRBV9
clone size: once
CDR3 protein: CASSVGGVNEKLFF
CDR3 DNA: TGTGCCAGCAGCGTAGGGGGGGTTAATGAAAAACTGTTTTTT

J gene: TRBJ2-7
D gene: .
V gene: TRBV5-1
clone size: .
CDR3 protein: CASSLASGGGNYEQYF
CDR3 DNA: TGCGCCAGCAGCTTGGCCTCAGGTGGGGGGAATTACGAGCAGTACTTC

J gene: TRBJ2-1
D gene: TRBD1
V gene: TRBV18
clone size: .
CDR3 protein: CASSWTGGIYNEQFF
CDR3 DNA: TGTGCCAGCTCATGGACAGGGGGAATCTACAATGAGCAGTTCTTC

J gene: TRBJ2-1
D gene: .
V gene: TRBV28
clone size: .
CDR3 protein: CATQFGDLGRGHEQFF
CDR3 DNA: TGTGCCACCCAGTTTGGGGATCTGGGGCGGGGGCATGAGCAGTTCTTC

J gene: TRBJ1-5
D gene: .
V gene: TRBV6-2/TRBV6-3
clone size: .
CDR3 protein: CASGRSGTANQPQHF
CDR3 DNA: TGTGCCAGCGGCCGTTCCGGGACGGCCAATCAGCCCCAGCATTTT

J gene: TRBJ2-5
D gene: .
V gene: TRBV6-6
clone size: .
CDR3 protein: CASSRSGGVQTQYF
CDR3 DNA: TGTGCCAGCAGTCGATCGGGGGGCGTACAGACCCAGTACTTC

J gene: TRBJ2-7
D gene: TRBD2
V gene: TRBV2
clone size: .
CDR3 protein: CASIERGSSYEQYF
CDR3 DNA: TGTGCCAGCATCGAGCGGGGGTCCTCCTACGAGCAGTACTTC

J gene: TRBJ2-1
D gene: TRBD1
V gene: TRBV5-1
clone size: .
CDR3 protein: CASSLRTGSSYNEQFF
CDR3 DNA: TGCGCCAGCAGCCTTCGGACAGGCAGCTCCTACAATGAGCAGTTCTTC

J gene: TRBJ1-2
D gene: .
V gene: TRBV19
clone size: .
CDR3 protein: CASSIQSYGYTF
CDR3 DNA: TGTGCCAGTAGTATACAGAGCTATGGCTACACCTTC

J gene: TRBJ1-5
D gene: .
V gene: TRBV2
clone size: .
CDR3 protein: CASKVLNQPQHF
CDR3 DNA: TGTGCCAGCAAGGTTCTCAATCAGCCCCAGCATTTT

J gene: TRBJ1-5
D gene: .
V gene: TRBV12-3/TRBV12-4
clone size: .
CDR3 protein: CASSRHNQPQHF
CDR3 DNA: TGTGCCAGCAGTCGACACAATCAGCCCCAGCATTTT

J gene: TRBJ2-7
D gene: .
V gene: TRBV28
clone size: .
CDR3 protein: CASSPTGYYEQYF
CDR3 DNA: TGTGCCAGCAGTCCCACAGGCTACTACGAGCAGTACTTC

J gene: TRBJ1-5
D gene: .
V gene: TRBV30
clone size: .
CDR3 protein: CAWSVQEYSNQPQHF
CDR3 DNA: TGTGCCTGGAGTGTACAGGAATATAGCAATCAGCCCCAGCATTTT

J gene: TRBJ1-3
D gene: TRBD1
V gene: TRBV5-1
clone size: .
CDR3 protein: CASSYRDREDTIYF
CDR3 DNA: TGCGCCAGCAGCTACCGGGACAGGGAGGACACCATATATTTT

J gene: TRBJ2-7
D gene: TRBD1
V gene: TRBV6-6
clone size: .
CDR3 protein: CASSYRQGPYEQYF
CDR3 DNA: TGTGCCAGCAGTTACAGACAGGGTCCCTACGAGCAGTACTTC

J gene: TRBJ1-5
D gene: .
V gene: TRBV18
clone size: .
CDR3 protein: CASSRTSDAHLDQPQHF
CDR3 DNA: TGTGCCAGCTCGCGAACCTCGGACGCTCACCTCGATCAGCCCCAGCATTTT

J gene: TRBJ1-5
D gene: .
V gene: TRBV18
clone size: .
CDR3 protein: CASSLASGQPQHF
CDR3 DNA: TGTGCCAGCTCCCTCGCATCGGGTCAGCCCCAGCATTTT

J gene: TRBJ2-7
D gene: TRBD2
V gene: TRBV6-2/TRBV6-3
clone size: .
CDR3 protein: CASSYRAGGVEQYF
CDR3 DNA: TGTGCCAGCAGTTACCGCGCGGGGGGGGTCGAGCAGTACTTC

J gene: TRBJ2-7
D gene: .
V gene: TRBV21-1
clone size: .
CDR3 protein: CASSKYCLTSSYEQYF
CDR3 DNA: TGTGCCAGCAGCAAATATTGTCTGACGAGCTCCTACGAGCAGTACTTC

J gene: TRBJ1-1
D gene: .
V gene: TRBV2
clone size: .
CDR3 protein: CASSSWAMNTEAFF
CDR3 DNA: TGTGCCAGCAGTTCTTGGGCCATGAACACTGAAGCTTTCTTT

J gene: TRBJ2-1
D gene: TRBD2
V gene: TRBV3-1/TRBV3-2
clone size: .
CDR3 protein: CASSQGTSGGMDNEQFF
CDR3 DNA: TGTGCCAGCAGCCAAGGCACTAGCGGGGGTATGGACAATGAGCAGTTCTTC

J gene: TRBJ1-6
D gene: TRBD1
V gene: TRBV6-6
clone size: .
CDR3 protein: CASTIRGQYNSPLHF
CDR3 DNA: TGTGCCAGCACTATTAGGGGGCAGTATAATTCACCCCTCCACTTT

J gene: TRBJ2-1
D gene: .
V gene: TRBV27
clone size: .
CDR3 protein: CASSLGMESYNEQFF
CDR3 DNA: TGTGCCAGCAGTCTGGGAATGGAGTCCTACAATGAGCAGTTCTTC

J gene: TRBJ2-7
D gene: .
V gene: TRBV4-1
clone size: .
CDR3 protein: CASSQGEGTPNEQYF
CDR3 DNA: TGCGCCAGCAGCCAAGGAGAGGGAACCCCCAACGAGCAGTACTTC

J gene: TRBJ2-2
D gene: .
V gene: TRBV4-3
clone size: .
CDR3 protein: CASSQGHRSNTGELFF
CDR3 DNA: TGCGCCAGCAGCCAAGGGCACAGGTCCAACACCGGGGAGCTGTTTTTT

J gene: TRBJ2-1
D gene: .
V gene: TRBV6-5
clone size: .
CDR3 protein: CASSEPDRYNEQFF
CDR3 DNA: TGTGCCAGCAGCGAGCCCGACAGATACAATGAGCAGTTCTTC

J gene: TRBJ2-6
D gene: .
V gene: TRBV4-3
clone size: .
CDR3 protein: CASSQEPGSGANVLTF
CDR3 DNA: TGCGCCAGCAGCCAAGAACCAGGGTCTGGGGCCAACGTCCTGACTTTC

J gene: TRBJ2-2
D gene: TRBD2
V gene: TRBV11-3
clone size: .
CDR3 protein: CASSFQAGENTGELFF
CDR3 DNA: TGTGCCAGCAGCTTCCAAGCGGGGGAGAACACCGGGGAGCTGTTTTTT

J gene: TRBJ1-6
D gene: TRBD1
V gene: TRBV7-6
clone size: .
CDR3 protein: CASSSRQGSNSPLHF
CDR3 DNA: TGTGCCAGCAGCTCCCGACAGGGAAGTAATTCACCCCTCCACTTT

J gene: TRBJ2-1
D gene: .
V gene: TRBV9
clone size: .
CDR3 protein: CASSLWERNEQFF
CDR3 DNA: TGTGCCAGCAGCCTTTGGGAGCGCAATGAGCAGTTCTTC

J gene: TRBJ2-5
D gene: TRBD2
V gene: TRBV15
clone size: .
CDR3 protein: CATSIAPGGGTGTQYF
CDR3 DNA: TGTGCCACCAGCATCGCCCCCGGGGGGGGGACGGGGACCCAGTACTTC

J gene: TRBJ2-2
D gene: TRBD2
V gene: TRBV9
clone size: once
CDR3 protein: CASSVGLADTGELFF
CDR3 DNA: TGTGCCAGCAGCGTAGGACTAGCGGACACCGGGGAGCTGTTTTTT

J gene: TRBJ1-2
D gene: .
V gene: TRBV7-9
clone size: .
CDR3 protein: CASSPLGDGYTF
CDR3 DNA: TGTGCCAGCAGCCCCCTCGGGGACGGCTACACCTTC

J gene: TRBJ1-6
D gene: .
V gene: TRBV5-5
clone size: .
CDR3 protein: CASSLGGGSHSPLHF
CDR3 DNA: TGTGCCAGCAGCTTGGGCGGGGGATCCCATTCACCCCTCCACTTT

J gene: TRBJ2-7
D gene: TRBD2
V gene: TRBV9
clone size: .
CDR3 protein: CASSVRGESYEQYF
CDR3 DNA: TGTGCCAGCAGCGTTCGGGGGGAGAGCTACGAGCAGTACTTC

J gene: TRBJ1-1
D gene: .
V gene: TRBV19
clone size: once
CDR3 protein: CASSIVGGSEAFF
CDR3 DNA: TGTGCCAGTAGTATAGTGGGGGGCTCTGAAGCTTTCTTT

J gene: TRBJ2-1
D gene: .
V gene: TRBV7-8
clone size: .
CDR3 protein: CASLWGAPGNEQFF
CDR3 DNA: TGTGCCAGCCTTTGGGGGGCCCCCGGGAATGAGCAGTTCTTC